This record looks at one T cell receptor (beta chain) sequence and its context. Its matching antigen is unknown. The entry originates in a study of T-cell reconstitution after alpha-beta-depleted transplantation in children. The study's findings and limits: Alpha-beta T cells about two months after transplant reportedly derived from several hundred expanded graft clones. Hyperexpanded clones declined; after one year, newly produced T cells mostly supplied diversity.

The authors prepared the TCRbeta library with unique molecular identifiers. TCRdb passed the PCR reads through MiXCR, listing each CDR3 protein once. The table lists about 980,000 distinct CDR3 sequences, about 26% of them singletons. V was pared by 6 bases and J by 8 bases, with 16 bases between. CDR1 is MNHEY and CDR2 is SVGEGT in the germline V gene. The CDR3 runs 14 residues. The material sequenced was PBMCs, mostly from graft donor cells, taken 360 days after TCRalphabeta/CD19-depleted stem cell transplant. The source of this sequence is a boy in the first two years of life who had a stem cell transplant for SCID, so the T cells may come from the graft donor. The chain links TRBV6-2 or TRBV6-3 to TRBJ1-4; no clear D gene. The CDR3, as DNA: TGTGCCAGCAGGCGAACCGACCCCTGGGAAAAACTGTTTTTT. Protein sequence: CASRRTDPWEKLFF.